A single sample is the source of the 21 T cell receptor beta chains below, sequenced in a study of identical twins. MiXCR, run by TCRdb on the 5' RACE reads, gives a single entry per CDR3 protein. The repertoire consists of roughly 770,000 distinct CDR3 sequences, with 15% to 20% occurring once and the leading ten covering 10% to 15%. The data were also submitted as part of a second study, on T cells expressing NK-cell markers.

Sequenced material: PBMCs. The source is a woman younger than 30 in good health.

A few counts support this clonotype. This rearrangement joins TRBV11-2 to TRBJ2-1; a possible D gene is TRBD2 (6 bases). V was trimmed by 2 bases and J by 6 bases, leaving 23 bases between them. The germline V gene has CDR1 SGHAT and CDR2 FQNNGV. The CDR3 extends over 18 amino acids. This CDR3 is CASSLRLVGASAGNEQFF. The CDR3 DNA is TGTGCCAGCAGCTTACGATTGGTCGGGGCTAGCGCCGGCAATGAGCAGTTCTTC.

The genes are TRBV6-6 and TRBJ1-1; D ambiguous. V was trimmed by 8 bases and J by 1 base, leaving 5 bases between them. Germline CDR1 is MNHNY and CDR2 is SVGAGI (reference sequence). The CDR3 runs to 11 residues. This chain's CDR3 is CASWWNTEAFF. CDR3 sequence (DNA): TGTGCCAGCTGGTGGAACACTGAAGCTTTCTTT.

The chain links TRBV5-1 to TRBJ2-5; D is perhaps TRBD1 (5 bases). The CDR3 is made up of 13 amino acids. V was pared by 4 bases and J by 1 base, with 8 bases between. Germline assignment: CDR1 SGHRS and CDR2 YFSETQ. The CDR3 DNA is TGCGCCAGCAGCATAGACAGCCAAGAGACCCAGTACTTC. This encodes CASSIDSQETQYF.

This clonotype was detected only a few times. The chain recombines TRBV6-5 with TRBJ2-1; D gene ambiguous. The germline CDR1 and CDR2 sequences are MNHEY and SVGAGI. V dropped 0 bases and J dropped 0 bases, with 9 bases sitting between them. CDR3 length: 16 residues. The DNA of the CDR3 is TGTGCCAGCAGTTACTCGGGCGTGAGCTCCTACAATGAGCAGTTCTTC. Protein: CASSYSGVSSYNEQFF.

There are a few counts of this clonotype. The chain links TRBV12-3 or TRBV12-4 to TRBJ1-3; D gene unclear. V lost 2 bases and J 2 bases, leaving 7 bases between the germline ends. CDR3 length: 14 residues. The CDR3 DNA reads TGTGCCAGCAGTTTACTTAGCCCTGGAAACACCATATATTTT. Its translation is CASSLLSPGNTIYF.

This clonotype has only a few counts. V and J are TRBV6-1 and TRBJ2-1, with TRBD2 as a possible D gene (6 bases). Between the trimmed V and J ends, which lost 6 bases and 1 base, there was a span of 19 bases. CDR1 and CDR2 from the germline V gene are MNHNS and SASEGT. This CDR3 comprises 17 residues. The CDR3 spells CASRQTPRAGSYNEQFF. The CDR3 DNA reads as TGTGCCAGCAGGCAAACCCCTCGGGCGGGGTCCTACAATGAGCAGTTCTTC.

Only a few counts were recorded for this clonotype. The chain has TRBV12-3 or TRBV12-4 and TRBJ1-1; D is perhaps TRBD1 (6 bases). The germline V and J ends were trimmed by 6 bases and 11 bases, with 13 bases remaining between them. The CDR3 is 11 residues long. CDR3 sequence: CASSLRGDAFF. CDR3 DNA sequence: TGTGCCAGCAGCCTCAGGGGAGACGCTTTCTTT.

This clonotype has just a few counts. This rearrangement joins TRBV6-2 or TRBV6-3 to TRBJ2-1, with TRBD1 matching 8 bases. With V trimmed by 2 bases and J by 5 bases, 5 bases remained unmatched. The CDR3 has 15 amino acids. Per the germline V gene, CDR1 is MNHEY and CDR2 is SVGEGT. The CDR3 nucleotides read TGTGCCAGCAGTTACAGCAGGGGGCTTGACAATGAGCAGTTCTTC. It translates to CASSYSRGLDNEQFF.

Concerning this clonotype: An end of the junction differs from the germline gene, which may be a read error. The chain is built from TRBV7-9 and TRBJ2-5, with TRBD2 identical over 10 bases. The germline V gene encodes CDR1 SEHNR and CDR2 FQNEAQ (reference sequence). This CDR3 region has 14 residues. The CDR3 sequence: CATDSGGPQGTQYF. The CDR3 DNA reads TGTGCCACTGATAGCGGGGGGCCCCAAGGGACCCAGTACTTC.

This clonotype has more than one count but fewer than ten. The V gene is TRBV10-3, the J gene TRBJ2-1, with 13 positions matching TRBD2. Germline-derived CDR1 and CDR2 are ENHRY and SYGVKD. This CDR3 has 16 residues. V lost 6 bases to trimming and J lost 4 bases; unmatched junction nucleotides: 6. The DNA of the CDR3 is TGTGCCATCAGCGGGACTAGCGGGGTAACTTACAATGAGCAGTTCTTC. This gives the protein CAISGTSGVTYNEQFF.

This clonotype was detected only a few times. Here the CDR3 reads CASSSVGGYNEQFF. CDR3 sequence (DNA): TGTGCCAGCAGCTCTGTCGGAGGGTACAATGAGCAGTTCTTC. The rearrangement joins TRBV7-9 to TRBJ2-1; D is perhaps TRBD2 (6 bases). The CDR3 extends over 14 amino acids. Trimming cost V 4 bases and J 4 bases, with 11 bases left between them. Germline V gene data show CDR1 as SEHNR and CDR2 as FQNEAQ (reference sequence).

The chain has TRBV6-5 and TRBJ1-6; D unclear. CDR1 MNHEY and CDR2 SVGAGI come from the germline V gene. Trimming took 4 bases from V and 8 from J, leaving 12 bases between them. There are 14 residues in the CDR3. CDR3 sequence: CASSFGPWDSPLHF. CDR3 DNA: TGTGCCAGCAGTTTCGGTCCCTGGGATTCACCCCTCCACTTT.

V gene TRBV27 combines with J gene TRBJ2-7; D could derive from TRBD1 or TRBD2 (5 bases each). The germline V and J ends were trimmed by 3 bases and 2 bases, with 17 bases remaining between them. Germline values: CDR1 MNHEY, CDR2 SMNVEV (reference sequence). This CDR3 has 16 residues. The CDR3 sequence: CASSLRGRGPTYEQYF. DNA for the CDR3: TGTGCCAGCAGTTTGCGCGGCCGGGGACCCACCTACGAGCAGTACTTC.

This clonotype appeared many times. The rearrangement uses TRBV12-3 or TRBV12-4 and TRBJ1-5, with D uncertain. Trimming cost V 2 bases and J 5 bases, with 7 bases left between them. This CDR3 spans 13 amino acids. For the CDR3, the DNA is TGTGCCAGCAGTTTAAGAGGGTATCAGCCCCAGCATTTT. Encoded protein: CASSLRGYQPQHF.

The chain has TRBV7-2 and TRBJ1-6, with D unclear. Trimming stripped 4 bases from V and 10 bases from J, with 11 bases between. The germline V gene encodes CDR1 SGHTA and CDR2 FQGNSA. This CDR3 has 13 amino acids. The CDR3 here is CASSSESGSPLHF. The CDR3 DNA sequence: TGTGCCAGCAGCTCAGAGTCGGGCTCACCCCTCCACTTT.

V gene TRBV10-3 combines with J gene TRBJ1-1; weak D call: TRBD1 (5 bases). The CDR3 loop spans 17 amino acids. The V gene lost 3 bases and the J gene lost 0 bases, with 17 bases spanning the gap. Germline lookup yields CDR1 ENHRY and CDR2 SYGVKD. CDR3 region: CAISDGGAQFMNTEAFF. CDR3 coding DNA: TGTGCCATCAGTGATGGAGGGGCCCAATTTATGAACACTGAAGCTTTCTTT.

This clonotype was seen ten or more times. The chain uses TRBV6-2 or TRBV6-3 and TRBJ2-2; TRBD2 matches 15 bases. The germline CDR1 and CDR2 sequences are MNHEY and SVGEGT. The V and J ends lost 4 bases and 0 bases, in that order; junction bases with no gene match: 9. This CDR3 contains 20 residues. The CDR3 DNA reads TGTGCCAGCAGTTCCCCGGGACTAGCGGGAGGAGGATCGAACACCGGGGAGCTGTTTTTT. This sequence encodes CASSSPGLAGGGSNTGELFF.

This clonotype was seen a few times. This chain uses TRBV20-1 with TRBJ2-2; TRBD2 aligns across 12 bases. The germline V gene has CDR1 DFQATT and CDR2 SNEGSKA (reference sequence). Germline trimming cut 5 bases from V and 3 bases from J; bases unmatched to any gene: 4. The CDR3 has 15 amino acids. The DNA for the CDR3 is TGCAGTGCTTTGACTAGCGGGAGAGACACCGGGGAGCTGTTTTTT. Translated: CSALTSGRDTGELFF.

This chain links TRBV10-2 with TRBJ1-2; D unresolved. From germline, CDR1 is WSHSY and CDR2 SAAADI. V lost 0 bases and J lost 1, with 9 bases in between. CDR3 size: 15 residues. The CDR3 region has the DNA TGCGCCAGCAGTGAGTCGGGCGGGGTTAACTATGGCTACACCTTC. Encoded protein: CASSESGGVNYGYTF.

This clonotype was counted only a few times. The gene calls are TRBV6-2 or TRBV6-3 and TRBJ2-2; 15 bases are a match to TRBD2. From germline, CDR1 is MNHEY and CDR2 SVGEGT. The CDR3 runs 16 residues. Trimming cost V 6 bases and J 13 bases; bases outside gene matches: 12. CDR3 region: CASSLGTSGRRRGLFF. The CDR3 DNA is TGTGCCAGCAGCCTCGGGACTAGCGGGAGGAGGAGAGGGCTGTTTTTT.

The chain links TRBV11-2 to TRBJ2-3, with unresolved D. The assigned J gene may be wrong: the sequence end matches TRBJ1-5 better. CDR3 length equals 15 residues. CDR1 is SGHAT and CDR2 is FQNNGV in the germline V gene. The CDR3 loop reads CASSPNTGSTDTQHF. The CDR3 bases are TGTGCCAGCAGCCCTAACACGGGGAGCACAGATACGCAGCATTTT.